These 9 T cell receptor beta chains were sequenced from one sample in a study of early T cells in non-severe SARS-CoV-2 infection. TCRdb re-analysed the 5' RACE reads in MiXCR, keeping a single row per CDR3 protein. Of roughly 60,000 distinct CDR3 sequences listed, around 5.6% are singletons. Sample: whole blood. All receptors derive from an adult who was a healthcare worker with PCR-confirmed SARS-CoV-2 infection or an uninfected control (not recorded which).

There are many counts of this clonotype. The chain joins TRBV24-1 to TRBJ2-1; TRBD2 agrees at 9 bases. The germline gives CDR1 KGHDR, CDR2 SFDVKD. CDR3 length: 16 amino acids. With V trimmed by 4 bases and J by 6 bases, 9 bases remained unmatched. The CDR3 protein is CATSDPSGGSSNEQFF. CDR3 in DNA: TGTGCCACCAGTGACCCGAGCGGGGGGTCTTCCAATGAGCAGTTCTTC.

Ten or more counts support this clonotype. The rearrangement links TRBV5-1 to TRBJ1-2; no clear D. The CDR3 is made up of 15 amino acids. The V gene's germline CDR1 is SGHRS and CDR2 YFSETQ. V dropped 1 base and J dropped 4 bases, with 14 bases sitting between them. CDR3: CASSLSFDVGYGYTF. As DNA, the CDR3 is TGCGCCAGCAGCTTGTCCTTCGATGTCGGCTATGGCTACACCTTC. Using reference TRBV5-1 and TRBJ1-2 for the parts outside the CDR3, the full variable domain is KAGVTQTPRYLIKTRGQQVTLSCSPISGHRSVSWYQQTPGQGLQFLFEYFSETQRNKGNFPGRFSGRQFSNSRSEMNVSTLELGDSALYLCASSLSFDVGYGYTFGSGTRLTVV.

This clonotype was recorded at least ten times. V is TRBV4-1 and J is TRBJ2-5, with TRBD2 as a possible D gene (6 bases). Germline CDR1 is MGHRA and CDR2 is YSYEKL. This CDR3 is 16 amino acids long. V was shortened by 8 bases and J by 2 bases, with 21 bases between the two germline ends. The CDR3 loop is CASLCRGYSGQETQYF. The CDR3 DNA sequence: TGCGCCAGCCTCTGCCGTGGGTATAGCGGTCAAGAGACCCAGTACTTC.

The CDR3 protein is CASSLPSAYEQYF. CDR3 sequence (DNA): TGTGCCAGCAGTTTGCCAAGCGCCTACGAGCAGTACTTC. The chain is built from TRBV6-2 or TRBV6-3 and TRBJ2-7; D uncertain. Trimming shortened V by 4 bases and J by 2 bases, and 9 bases separated the two germline ends. The CDR3 covers 13 residues. The germline gives CDR1 MNHEY, CDR2 SVGEGT.

This clonotype was counted many times. V gene TRBV20-1 combines with J gene TRBJ1-2; TRBD1 matches at 7 bases. The germline CDR1 and CDR2 sequences are DFQATT and SNEGSKA (reference sequence). This CDR3 is 12 amino acids long. Trimming at V came to 6 bases and at J to 2 bases, leaving 3 bases not matched to a gene. CDR3 amino acids: CSARQGNYGYTF. CDR3 sequence (DNA): TGCAGTGCCAGACAGGGAAACTATGGCTACACCTTC.

This clonotype was detected ten times or more. V is TRBV7-9 and J is TRBJ1-5; 7 bases fit TRBD1. The trim removed 5 bases at V and 5 bases at J, leaving 3 bases unmatched. Per the germline V gene, CDR1 is SEHNR and CDR2 is FQNEAQ (reference sequence). This CDR3 is built from 13 residues. Here the CDR3 DNA reads TGTGCCAGCAGCGACAGGGACGATCAGCCCCAGCATTTT. Translation: CASSDRDDQPQHF.

This clonotype was counted between two and nine times. The chain joins TRBV4-1 to TRBJ1-2; a possible D gene is TRBD1 (6 bases). Trimming shortened V by 6 bases and J by 0 bases, and 14 bases separated the two germline ends. The CDR3 is 15 residues long. Germline V gives CDR1 MGHRA, CDR2 YSYEKL. As DNA, the CDR3 is TGCGCCAGCAGACCCTCCAGGGGAACTAACTATGGCTACACCTTC. It specifies CASRPSRGTNYGYTF.

This clonotype has more than one count but fewer than ten. V gene TRBV7-9 combines with J gene TRBJ2-7; D not resolved. V lost 0 bases and J 1 base, leaving 7 bases between the germline ends. The length of the CDR3 is 14 residues. Germline loops: CDR1 SEHNR, CDR2 FQNEAQ (reference sequence). The CDR3 sequence is CASSLAGRSYEQYF. The DNA of the CDR3 is TGTGCCAGCAGCTTAGCCGGCAGATCCTACGAGCAGTACTTC.

Details on this clonotype: Possible read error: a much larger clone is one base away. This chain connects TRBV27 to TRBJ2-2, with D unresolved. Germline-derived CDR1 and CDR2 are MNHEY and SMNVEV (reference sequence). This CDR3 is built from 13 residues. V shed 7 bases and J shed 0 bases, with 6 bases lying between them. CDR3 in DNA: TGTGCCAGCAAGTCAGCGAACACCGGGGAGCTGTTTTTT. Its translation: CASKSANTGELFF.